These 25 T cell receptor beta chains came from one sample sequenced in a study of T-cell memory formation after mild COVID-19 (dated by TCRdb to about 2021). The method was 5' RACE. Sequenced using an Illumina NovaSeq 6000. Clones were called with MiXCR by TCRdb after fastp trimmed the public reads at Q25, and only in-frame beta chains were retained. Every distinct CDR3 protein forms one entry, paired with its most common genes and DNA. A total of a few hundred thousand distinct CDR3 sequences appear in this sample, around a sixth of them only once. The leading ten clones occupy around 22% of the sample. Source material: PBMCs or a T cell subset sorted from them (not recorded which). These receptors were collected from a man between 18 and 29 years old who had mild COVID-19 (a few samples of this study predate the infection). The sample titles of this study are shuffled in the database, so cell type and time point are left out; the donor was told from shared clones.

A few counts support this clonotype. This sequence joins TRBV12-3 or TRBV12-4 and TRBJ1-2; no reliable D call. The CDR3 has 13 residues. V was pared by 3 bases and J by 4 bases, with 9 bases between. In nucleotides, the CDR3 is TGTGCCAGCAGTTTGAAGTACTCCTATGGCTACACCTTC. It encodes CASSLKYSYGYTF.

V and J are TRBV2 and TRBJ2-5; 9 bases are shared with TRBD2. Germline CDR1 and CDR2: SNHLY and FYNNEI. The CDR3 has 16 amino acids. With V trimmed by 5 bases and J by 4 bases, 11 bases remained unmatched. The chain's CDR3 is CASSPPPSGVVETQYF. In nucleotides, the CDR3 is TGTGCCAGCAGTCCACCCCCTAGCGGGGTCGTAGAGACCCAGTACTTC. The whole variable domain, remainder taken from reference TRBV2 and TRBJ2-5, is EPEVTQTPSHQVTQMGQEVILRCVPISNHLYFYWYRQILGQKVEFLVSFYNNEISEKSEIFDDQFSVERPDGSNFTLKIRSTKLEDSAMYFCASSPPPSGVVETQYFGPGTRLLVL.

The rearrangement joins TRBV7-2 to TRBJ2-3, with D perhaps matching TRBD2 (5 bases). The germline V gene encodes CDR1 SGHTA and CDR2 FQGNSA. The CDR3 length is 13 residues. V shed 8 bases and J shed 4 bases, with 13 bases lying between them. The CDR3 sequence is CASQFTGSDTQYF. The CDR3 region has the DNA TGTGCCAGCCAGTTCACGGGGTCAGATACGCAGTATTTT.

V usage is TRBV5-1 and J usage is TRBJ1-2; a weak D match, TRBD1 (5 bases). This CDR3 is 12 amino acids long. The V and J ends lost 3 bases and 8 bases respectively, with 11 bases between them. Germline CDR1 is SGHRS and CDR2 is YFSETQ. In DNA, the CDR3 is TGCGCCAGCAGCTCTGGACATGTCGGCTACACCTTC. Translation gives CASSSGHVGYTF.

This clonotype came up a few times. Here the CDR3 reads CASSSNPGARGYTF. As DNA, the CDR3 is TGTGCCAGCAGTTCAAACCCGGGGGCGCGGGGCTACACCTTC. The V gene is TRBV12-3 or TRBV12-4, the J gene TRBJ1-2; D is possibly TRBD1 (6 bases). V lost 4 bases, J lost 8 bases, and 17 bases lay in between. The CDR3 totals 14 residues.

V usage is TRBV5-1 and J usage is TRBJ2-3; 9 nucleotides align to TRBD1. The germline V gene encodes CDR1 SGHRS and CDR2 YFSETQ. The CDR3 covers 16 residues. V gave up 2 bases and J gave up 5 bases; unmatched junction bases: 9. The CDR3 DNA follows: TGCGCCAGCAGCTTCCTTACAGGGGGCGCGGGAGATACGCAGTATTTT. Translation gives CASSFLTGGAGDTQYF.

The V gene is TRBV20-1, the J gene TRBJ2-1; the match to TRBD2 covers 11 bases. V trimming: 0 bases; J trimming: 3 bases; junction bases outside the gene matches: 7. This CDR3 contains 17 residues. In germline, CDR1 is DFQATT, CDR2 SNEGSKA (reference sequence). The DNA of the CDR3 is TGCAGTGCTAGAGATTTGTCTAGCGGGGGGCTCTACAATGAGCAGTTCTTC. Its translation is CSARDLSSGGLYNEQFF.

The genes are TRBV12-3 or TRBV12-4 and TRBJ1-4; D gene uncertain. Trimming took 3 bases from V and 8 from J, leaving 7 bases between them. The CDR3 runs 12 residues. CDR3 sequence reads: CASSFYEEKLFF. The CDR3 bases are TGTGCCAGCAGTTTTTATGAGGAAAAACTGTTTTTT.

The chain has TRBV5-1 and TRBJ2-1; TRBD2 might be the D (6 bases). The ends were cut back, 6 bases at V and 5 bases at J, with 21 bases in the middle. CDR3 length: 16 residues. Per the germline V gene, CDR1 is SGHRS and CDR2 is YFSETQ. CDR3 nucleotides: TGCGCCAGCACCGATGCCGGGACTTCCCCTAACAATGAGCAGTTCTTC. Its translation is CASTDAGTSPNNEQFF.

The chain is built from TRBV7-3 and TRBJ2-7, with D possibly TRBD2 on 6 matching bases. Germline assignment: CDR1 SGHTA and CDR2 FQGTGA. This CDR3 is built from 18 residues. V lost 4 bases to trimming and J lost 1 base, with 23 bases between them. The CDR3 is CASSWHWDAGLNSYEQYF. Written as DNA, the CDR3 is TGTGCCAGCAGCTGGCATTGGGATGCGGGACTGAATTCCTACGAGCAGTACTTC.

The chain recombines TRBV18 with TRBJ2-3; D may be TRBD1 (6 bases). The V and J ends lost 0 bases and 4 bases respectively, with 14 bases between them. The length of the CDR3 is 16 residues. The germline V gene has CDR1 KGHSH and CDR2 LQKENI. For the CDR3, the DNA is TGTGCCAGCTCACCACCCCCACAGGGTGGGTCAGATACGCAGTATTTT. This translates into CASSPPPQGGSDTQYF.

In this sample, this clonotype turned up a few times. The rearrangement uses TRBV4-1 and TRBJ1-4; D might be TRBD1 (5 bases). V lost 0 bases to trimming and J lost 3 bases, with 17 bases between them. This CDR3 comprises 18 residues. From germline, CDR1 is MGHRA and CDR2 YSYEKL. CDR3 residues: CASSQDMGGTLANEKLFF. The CDR3 DNA follows: TGCGCCAGCAGCCAAGATATGGGGGGAACGTTGGCTAATGAAAAACTGTTTTTT.

This clonotype was counted only a few times. The CDR3 DNA follows: TGTGCCAGTAGCCCGGGCTGGGCGAGTGGGACCGGGGAGCTGTTTTTT. Its translation is CASSPGWASGTGELFF. V and J are TRBV19 and TRBJ2-2; D call uncertain. This CDR3 has 16 residues. Trimming removed 6 bases from V and 5 bases from J, with 19 bases in between. Germline CDR1 reads LNHDA; CDR2 reads SQIVND (reference sequence).

Many counts were recorded for this clonotype. This sequence joins TRBV6-5 and TRBJ1-2; a possible D gene is TRBD1 (6 bases). The CDR3 length is 13 residues. V was cut by 6 bases and J by 6 bases, with 14 bases left in between. Germline V gives CDR1 MNHEY, CDR2 SVGAGI. This CDR3 reads CASRESGGHGYTF. The CDR3 coding sequence is TGTGCCAGCAGAGAATCGGGGGGGCATGGCTACACCTTC.

This clonotype was seen ten or more times. The chain employs TRBV4-1 and TRBJ2-7, with D unclear. Germline V gene lookup returns CDR1 MGHRA and CDR2 YSYEKL. There are 14 residues in the CDR3. V was shortened by 4 bases and J by 0 bases, with 10 bases between the two germline ends. The CDR3 DNA reads TGCGCCAGCAGCCCCATCGCGAGCTCCTACGAGCAGTACTTC. Protein product: CASSPIASSYEQYF.

This chain connects TRBV5-1 to TRBJ2-7; perhaps TRBD2 as D (5 bases). The CDR3 length is 14 residues. V was cut by 0 bases and J by 2 bases, with 9 bases left in between. Germline lookup yields CDR1 SGHRS and CDR2 YFSETQ. This CDR3 reads CASSLGGRTYEQYF. The CDR3 nucleotides are TGCGCCAGCAGCTTGGGAGGGCGCACCTACGAGCAGTACTTC.

This clonotype was detected ten times or more. The chain uses TRBV20-1 and TRBJ2-4, with TRBD2 matching 7 bases. The CDR3 loop spans 11 amino acids. Germline V gene sequence: CDR1 DFQATT, CDR2 SNEGSKA (reference sequence). J was trimmed by 7 bases and V by 3 bases; bases with no gene match: 0. The CDR3 DNA reads TGCAGTGCTAGGGGGGGGAACATTCAGTACTTC. As protein: CSARGGNIQYF.

This clonotype was seen only a few times. The rearrangement links TRBV7-9 to TRBJ2-3; D is ambiguous. The CDR3 length is 14 residues. With 5 bases removed from V and 2 bases from J, the gap between germline ends came to 11 bases. CDR1 is SEHNR, CDR2 FQNEAQ, per germline (reference sequence). CDR3: CASSDTELTDTQYF. CDR3 in DNA: TGTGCCAGCAGCGATACAGAACTCACAGATACGCAGTATTTT.

The V gene is TRBV20-1, the J gene TRBJ1-1; 7 bases are a match to TRBD1. The CDR3 runs to 12 residues. Germline CDR1 DFQATT, CDR2 SNEGSKA (reference sequence). J lost 6 bases, V lost 1 base, and 2 bases had no gene match. For the CDR3, the DNA is TGCAGTGCTAGAGGGGGACAGTCTGAAGCTTTCTTT. It translates to CSARGGQSEAFF.

This clonotype has a handful of counts. The V gene is TRBV20-1, the J gene TRBJ2-1, with D unresolved. V was cut by 3 bases and J by 8 bases, with 11 bases left in between. Germline V gives CDR1 DFQATT, CDR2 SNEGSKA (reference sequence). This CDR3 contains 12 residues. In DNA, the CDR3 is TGCAGTGCTAGGGGCGACATTGATGAGCAGTTCTTC. Translation gives CSARGDIDEQFF.

At least ten counts were recorded for this clonotype. The chain combines TRBV6-2 or TRBV6-3 with TRBJ2-7, with 8 bases that match TRBD1. Germline assignment: CDR1 MNHEY and CDR2 SVGEGT. This CDR3 spans 13 amino acids. Losses at the gene ends were 5 bases for V and 6 bases for J; bases not matched to a gene: 6. The CDR3 nucleotides read TGTGCCAGCAGTCGGACAGGGCTCTCCGAGCAGTACTTC. Encoded protein: CASSRTGLSEQYF.

The V call is TRBV19, the J call TRBJ2-1, with TRBD1 as a possible D gene (6 bases). This CDR3 contains 16 residues. Trimming left V 5 bases short and J 4 bases short, with 18 bases between. The V gene's germline CDR1 is LNHDA and CDR2 SQIVND (reference sequence). DNA of the CDR3: TGTGCCAGTAGTCTACAGGGAAATGGGGCTTACAATGAGCAGTTCTTC. Encoded protein: CASSLQGNGAYNEQFF.

This chain connects TRBV7-2 to TRBJ2-3, with TRBD2 identical over 8 bases. Trimming removed 6 bases from V and 5 bases from J; junction bases left unmatched: 7. Germline V gives CDR1 SGHTA, CDR2 FQGNSA. The CDR3 loop spans 14 amino acids. The chain's CDR3 is CASSQPGGVDTQYF. The DNA of the CDR3 is TGTGCCAGCAGTCAGCCGGGAGGGGTAGATACGCAGTATTTT.

The V gene is TRBV9, the J gene TRBJ2-1, with D possibly TRBD2 on 5 matching bases. V lost 4 bases to trimming and J lost 7 bases, with 18 bases between them. Per the germline V gene, CDR1 is SGDLS and CDR2 is YYNGEE. The CDR3 sequence is 15 residues long. The chain's CDR3 is CASSPSGSRMNEQFF. The DNA for the CDR3 is TGTGCCAGCAGCCCTTCGGGGTCCCGGATGAATGAGCAGTTCTTC.

This clonotype was observed a handful of times. V is TRBV29-1 and J is TRBJ2-7, with TRBD1 matching 9 bases. Germline V gene sequence: CDR1 SQVTM, CDR2 ANQGSEA. CDR3 length: 13 amino acids. V lost 7 bases, J lost 2 bases, and 6 bases stayed unmatched. CDR3 nucleotides: TGCAGCGCCGCGTGGACAGGGGCCTACGAGCAGTACTTC. As protein: CSAAWTGAYEQYF.